This TCR beta chain was retrieved from a study of shared clonotypes between healthy human individuals. From germline, CDR1 is LNHDA and CDR2 SQIVND (reference sequence). CDR3 length: 12 residues. The V and J ends lost 5 bases and 5 bases respectively, with 7 bases between them. The protocol was immunoSEQ multiplex PCR, while the TCRdb copy is restricted to in-frame clones and leaves out a portion. The table includes over 2 million clones, about 90% detected once. Sequenced input: naive CD4+ T cells from PBMCs. Subset of the sample: CD45RA+ positively selected. The chain couples TRBV19 to TRBJ2-1, with unresolved D. The source of this sequence is a man aged 18 to 30 in good health. Some clones in this sample may be carry-over from other donors' samples. The CDR3 here is CASSQRNNEQFF. The CDR3 DNA reads TGTGCCAGTAGTCAACGTAACAATGAGCAGTTCTTC.